Detailed here is one T cell receptor (beta chain). The clone's antigen remains unknown. The input lacks base qualities; no much larger clone sits a single base away. Via the germline V gene, CDR1 is KGHSH and CDR2 LQKENI. V sheds 6 bases and J sheds 0 bases, leaving 14 bases between their ends. The CDR3 has 15 amino acids, counting the end cysteine and phenylalanine. Only the CDR3 part of the read is kept: 45 bases, read in frame from the first base. This sample is drawn from a study of technical replicates of blood from a handful of donors (dated by TCRdb to 2016 to 2017). The library relied on the immunoSEQ multiplex PCR assay. TCRdb re-hosts the immuneACCESS table, in-frame sequences only. Its copies lack some clones; in the studies checked, an unresolved V gene accounts for under half of them, and the cause for the rest is not known. This sample gives under 100,000 clones in total; 85% to 95% of them show up just once. The ten largest clones take up about 0.35% of the sample.

The rearrangement joined TRBV18 to TRBJ1-1; the D region possibly corresponds to TRBD1 (5 bases align). The sequence was obtained from a human donor in good health. Material for sequencing was T cells isolated from PBMCs. The DNA reads as follows: TGTGCCAGCTCCCAAGAGACAGCTATGAACACTGAAGCTTTCTTT. This sequence encodes CASSQETAMNTEAFF.